A single sample gave rise to the 23 T cell receptor beta chains below, sequenced in a study of identical twins. TCRdb redid the calling of the 5' RACE reads with MiXCR, one entry per CDR3 protein. This sample yields 1.5 million to 2 million distinct CDR3 sequences, of which under 35% are seen a single time; about 0.25% belongs to the top ten. The sequenced material came from cord blood. The receptors were sampled from a newborn girl in good health.

This clonotype was picked up a small number of times. This chain joins TRBV28 and TRBJ2-4; 10 bases agree with TRBD1. The ends lost 4 bases at V and 7 bases at J; junction bases unmatched: 7. Germline CDR1 MDHEN, CDR2 SYDVKM. The CDR3 spans 15 residues. The chain's CDR3 is CASSSLGQGGNIQYF. DNA of the CDR3: TGTGCCAGCAGTTCCCTAGGACAGGGGGGCAACATTCAGTACTTC.

V usage is TRBV7-2 and J usage is TRBJ2-2; D is perhaps TRBD1 or TRBD2 (5 bases each). This CDR3 has 13 amino acids. Germline CDR1 is SGHTA and CDR2 is FQGNSA. With 6 bases removed from V and 8 bases from J, the gap between germline ends came to 13 bases. The DNA for the CDR3 is TGTGCCAGCAGTTGGGACCCAGGGGGGGAGCTGTTTTTT. Its translation is CASSWDPGGELFF. Drawing the rest from reference TRBV7-2 and TRBJ2-2, the complete variable domain is GAGVSQSPSNKVTEKGKDVELRCDPISGHTALYWYRQSLGQGLEFLIYFQGNSAPDKSGLPSDRFSAERTGGSVSTLTIQRTQQEDSAVYLCASSWDPGGELFFGEGSRLTVL.

Notes on this clonotype: A read error may account for a junction end that differs from germline. This sequence joins TRBV15 and TRBJ2-1; 7 nucleotides line up with TRBD2. The length of the CDR3 is 15 residues. The germline V gene has CDR1 LNHNV and CDR2 YYDKDF (reference sequence). The CDR3 reads CATSREGEGYNVQFF. The CDR3 DNA follows: TGTGCCACCAGCAGAGAGGGGGAGGGATACAATGTGCAGTTCTTC.

This clonotype was seen a handful of times. The chain uses TRBV3-1 and TRBJ2-1; 9 bases map to TRBD2. The CDR3 consists of 16 residues. Per germline, CDR1 LGHDT and CDR2 YNNKEL (reference sequence). Trimming cost V 1 base and J 8 bases; bases outside gene matches: 9. The CDR3 nucleotides read TGTGCCAGCAGCCAAGTTCTTAGCGGGGGTGCTCATGAGCAGTTCTTC. Translated: CASSQVLSGGAHEQFF.

This clonotype was picked up a small number of times. The chain links TRBV20-1 to TRBJ2-1; D is perhaps TRBD1 or TRBD2 (5 bases each). The V gene's germline CDR1 is DFQATT and CDR2 SNEGSKA (reference sequence). The V end was cut by 2 bases, the J end by 5 bases, with 16 bases between. The CDR3 spans 15 residues. For the CDR3, the DNA is TGCAGTGCTAGAACTTACGGGGACCCCGACAATGAGCAGTTCTTC. Amino acids: CSARTYGDPDNEQFF.

The chain has TRBV6-6 and TRBJ2-5; 8 bases are shared with TRBD2. V was clipped by 6 bases and J by 5 bases; unmatched bases: 8. The CDR3 runs to 14 residues. The germline V gene encodes CDR1 MNHNY and CDR2 SVGAGI (reference sequence). The CDR3 loop reads CASSVPGGQETQYF. The CDR3 DNA reads as TGTGCCAGCAGCGTACCGGGGGGGCAGGAGACCCAGTACTTC.

This clonotype was seen repeatedly, ten times or more. The V and J genes are TRBV27 and TRBJ2-1, with a weak D call TRBD2 (6 bases). The CDR3 totals 15 residues. The V end was cut by 3 bases, the J end by 3 bases, with 12 bases between. Per the germline V gene, CDR1 is MNHEY and CDR2 is SMNVEV (reference sequence). This CDR3 is CASSLAGPNYNEQFF. CDR3 nucleotides: TGTGCCAGCAGTTTGGCGGGGCCGAACTACAATGAGCAGTTCTTC.

The rearrangement joins TRBV7-9 to TRBJ1-2; TRBD1 aligns across 7 bases. Trimming cost V 8 bases and J 6 bases; bases outside gene matches: 3. The CDR3 extends over 11 amino acids. Germline V gene sequence: CDR1 SEHNR, CDR2 FQNEAQ (reference sequence). The CDR3: CASDRVDGYTF. The CDR3 region has the DNA TGTGCCAGCGACAGGGTCGATGGCTACACCTTC.

V usage is TRBV5-1 and J usage is TRBJ1-2; the match to TRBD1 covers 7 bases. This CDR3 has 15 amino acids. V dropped 4 bases and J dropped 5; count of bases not matched to a gene: 11. The germline gives CDR1 SGHRS, CDR2 YFSETQ. The CDR3 protein is CASSPSGTVGYGYTF. The CDR3 coding sequence is TGCGCCAGCAGCCCTAGCGGGACAGTAGGTTATGGCTACACCTTC. Drawing the rest from reference TRBV5-1 and TRBJ1-2, the complete variable domain is KAGVTQTPRYLIKTRGQQVTLSCSPISGHRSVSWYQQTPGQGLQFLFEYFSETQRNKGNFPGRFSGRQFSNSRSEMNVSTLELGDSALYLCASSPSGTVGYGYTFGSGTRLTVV.

This clonotype was recorded a few times. The chain combines TRBV25-1 with TRBJ2-1, with 7 bases identical to TRBD2. CDR1 is MGHDK and CDR2 is SYGVNS in the germline V gene. The CDR3 contains 12 residues. The V gene end was trimmed by 6 bases and the J gene end by 10 bases; junction bases not matched to a gene: 6. CDR3 region: CASSIRAGEQFF. Written as DNA, the CDR3 is TGTGCCAGCAGCATCCGAGCGGGGGAGCAGTTCTTC.

The chain carries TRBV12-3 or TRBV12-4 and TRBJ2-1, with 12 nucleotides matching TRBD2. V was pared by 5 bases and J by 0 bases, with 5 bases of the junction left unmatched. CDR3 length: 17 residues. CDR3 nucleotide sequence: TGTGCCAGCAGTCCTACTAGCGGGGGGAGCTCCTACAATGAGCAGTTCTTC. Translated, it gives CASSPTSGGSSYNEQFF.

This chain connects TRBV2 to TRBJ1-4, with 9 nucleotides matching TRBD1. The length of the CDR3 is 15 residues. V gave up 3 bases and J gave up 5 bases; unmatched junction bases: 4. In germline, CDR1 is SNHLY, CDR2 FYNNEI. The CDR3 DNA reads as TGTGCCAGCAGTGAGATACAGGGGGCGAATGAAAAACTGTTTTTT. Translation: CASSEIQGANEKLFF.

This chain links TRBV5-4 with TRBJ2-3, with 10 bases matching TRBD2. Trimming removed 5 bases from V and 8 bases from J; junction bases left unmatched: 11. From germline, CDR1 is SGHNT and CDR2 YYREEE (reference sequence). The CDR3 has 15 residues. The DNA of the CDR3 is TGTGCCAGCAGTTCTACTTTAGCGGGGGGTGGTACGCAGTATTTT. Translating gives CASSSTLAGGGTQYF.

This clonotype occurred a few times. It may be a read error: a sequence one base away is much more abundant. The gene calls are TRBV21-1 and TRBJ2-5; no DNA check was done on the table's D call, TRBD1. TRBV21-1 is a known pseudogene. CDR3 size: 13 residues. The CDR3 is CASSKDRGETQYF. Here the CDR3 DNA reads TGTGCCAGCAGCAAAGACAGGGGAGAGACCCAGTACTTC.

This clonotype occurred a few times. V usage is TRBV7-6 and J usage is TRBJ1-4; no clear D gene. Trimming removed 1 base at V and 8 bases at J, with 8 bases between. The CDR3 is 13 residues long. CDR1 and CDR2 (germline): SGHVS, FNYEAQ. The CDR3 region is CASSLGEGEKLFF. The CDR3 coding sequence is TGTGCCAGCAGCTTAGGGGAAGGGGAAAAACTGTTTTTT.

This clonotype was counted a few times. The chain employs TRBV12-3 or TRBV12-4 and TRBJ2-3; tentatively, D is TRBD2 (6 bases). The CDR3 consists of 17 residues. The germline V and J ends were trimmed by 6 bases and 2 bases, with 21 bases remaining between them. For the CDR3, the DNA is TGTGCCAGCAGCTCCTCACTAGGAGGCGGGAACACAGATACGCAGTATTTT. Encoded protein: CASSSSLGGGNTDTQYF.

V and J are TRBV11-3 and TRBJ2-5, with D maybe TRBD2 (6 bases). The DNA matches TRBJ2-7 better at its end, which makes the J call doubtful. Germline CDR1 SGHNT, CDR2 YENEEA. The CDR3 contains 18 residues. This CDR3 reads CASSQHAGPREYVYEQYF. The CDR3 nucleotides read TGTGCCAGCAGCCAACACGCCGGTCCCCGGGAGTATGTTTACGAGCAGTACTTC.

Only a few counts were recorded for this clonotype. This chain joins TRBV21-1 and TRBJ2-5; the table's D call TRBD2 went unverified against the DNA. TRBV21-1 is a recognized pseudogene. CDR3 length: 14 amino acids. The CDR3 region is CASSYGGAEETQYF. The CDR3 region has the DNA TGTGCCAGCAGTTATGGAGGGGCCGAAGAGACCCAGTACTTC.

There are many counts of this clonotype. The rearrangement joins TRBV5-1 to TRBJ1-2; D is unresolved. CDR3 length: 16 residues. Germline values: CDR1 SGHRS, CDR2 YFSETQ. V was pared by 2 bases and J by 1 base, with 15 bases between. CDR3: CASSFLDGSINYGYTF. The CDR3 nucleotides read TGCGCCAGCAGCTTCCTGGACGGATCTATTAACTATGGCTACACCTTC. The full variable domain, in which reference TRBV5-1 and TRBJ1-2 provide the parts outside the CDR3, is KAGVTQTPRYLIKTRGQQVTLSCSPISGHRSVSWYQQTPGQGLQFLFEYFSETQRNKGNFPGRFSGRQFSNSRSEMNVSTLELGDSALYLCASSFLDGSINYGYTFGSGTRLTVV.

This clonotype was seen a handful of times. The chain uses TRBV7-2 and TRBJ1-4; TRBD1 matches at 7 bases. V trimming: 5 bases; J trimming: 5 bases; junction bases outside the gene matches: 11. Germline V gene data show CDR1 as SGHTA and CDR2 as FQGNSA. This CDR3 has 16 residues. CDR3 sequence (DNA): TGTGCCAGCAGCCGAAACCCGGGACAGACAAATGAAAAACTGTTTTTT. Protein product: CASSRNPGQTNEKLFF.

The chain is built from TRBV5-1 and TRBJ2-7, with D possibly TRBD1 on 6 matching bases. The CDR3 loop spans 14 amino acids. Trimming removed 0 bases from V and 3 bases from J, with 10 bases in between. Germline CDR1 reads SGHRS; CDR2 reads YFSETQ. CDR3 in DNA: TGCGCCAGCAGCTTGGTTTCCAGGGGCTACGAGCAGTACTTC. The encoded protein is CASSLVSRGYEQYF.

About this clonotype itself: Mismatch with germline at one junction end may stem from a read error. The V gene is TRBV5-1, the J gene TRBJ1-1; TRBD1 matches at 7 bases. Germline loops: CDR1 SGHRS, CDR2 YFSETQ. The CDR3 covers 13 residues. The CDR3 spells CASSLGGGTVAFF. The DNA for the CDR3 is TGCGCCAGCAGCTTGGGAGGGGGCACTGTAGCTTTCTTT.

Ten or more counts support this clonotype. This sequence joins TRBV10-3 and TRBJ1-2; 7 bases line up with TRBD1. From germline, CDR1 is ENHRY and CDR2 SYGVKD. V gave up 3 bases and J gave up 0 bases; unmatched junction bases: 7. The CDR3 consists of 16 residues. In DNA, the CDR3 is TGTGCCATCAGTGACGGGAACAGGGGTTCTAACTATGGCTACACCTTC. Translating it yields CAISDGNRGSNYGYTF.